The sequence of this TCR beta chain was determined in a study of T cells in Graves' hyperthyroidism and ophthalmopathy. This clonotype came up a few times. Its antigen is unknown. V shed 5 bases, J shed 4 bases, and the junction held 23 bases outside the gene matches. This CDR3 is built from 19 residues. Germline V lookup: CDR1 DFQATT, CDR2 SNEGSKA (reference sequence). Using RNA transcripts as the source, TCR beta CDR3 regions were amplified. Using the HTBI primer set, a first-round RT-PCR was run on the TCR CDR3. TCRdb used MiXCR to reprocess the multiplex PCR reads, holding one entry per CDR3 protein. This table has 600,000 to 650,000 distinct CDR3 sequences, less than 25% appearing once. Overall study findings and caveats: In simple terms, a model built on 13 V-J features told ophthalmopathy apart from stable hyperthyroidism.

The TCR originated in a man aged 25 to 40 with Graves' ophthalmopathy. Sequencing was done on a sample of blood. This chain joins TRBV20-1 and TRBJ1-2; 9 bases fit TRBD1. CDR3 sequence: CSAPLMLDRGEHRSYGYTF. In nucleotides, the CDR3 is TGCAGTGCTCCCCTGATGTTGGACAGGGGCGAACATCGGAGCTATGGCTACACCTTC.